This TCR beta chain derives from a study of T cell repertoires in cytomegalovirus infection. Whole-study context: Public TCR beta signatures were indicative of both CMV infection and a matching HLA type.

On this clonotype: Its specificity is unknown. A much more abundant neighbour one base away suggests this may be a read error.

One entry per CDR3 protein, called by TCRdb with MiXCR from the reads. The sample lists around 900,000 distinct CDR3 sequences, less than 35% occurring once. This CDR3 is built from 13 residues. The V and J ends lost 10 bases and 4 bases, in that order; junction bases with no gene match: 8. Germline V gene data show CDR1 as SGHTA and CDR2 as FQGNSA. The sample consisted of cultured CD8+ T cells from PBMCs, taken from culture after CMV antigen stimulation. The chain combines TRBV7-2 with TRBJ2-5; TRBD2 matches at 8 bases. This receptor was identified in a human donor in good health (CMV status not recorded). Some clones in this sample may be carry-over from other donors' samples. CDR3 amino acids: CANSFGLAETQYF. In DNA, the CDR3 is TGTGCCAACAGTTTCGGACTAGCAGAGACCCAGTACTTC.